The 8 T cell receptor beta chains given below trace back to one sample, sequenced in a study of blood T cell repertoires in COVID-19. Clones were sequenced by immunoSEQ multiplex PCR, and TCRdb holds only the in-frame ones, with some missing. Counted here are approximately 74,000 clones, roughly 80% occurring once; the ten biggest clones make up 16%. The sample was peripheral blood. These receptor sequences come from a man aged 60-69 years with acute or convalescent COVID-19.

The rearrangement links TRBV11-2 to TRBJ2-1; 9 bases are a match to TRBD1. The trim removed 5 bases at V and 4 bases at J, leaving 9 bases unmatched. This CDR3 has 16 residues. CDR1 is SGHAT, CDR2 FQNNGV, per germline. DNA of the CDR3: TGTGCCAGCAGCCTAATCGGGACAGGGAATTACAATGAGCAGTTCTTC. As protein: CASSLIGTGNYNEQFF. Full variable domain (outside the CDR3, taken from reference TRBV11-2 and TRBJ2-1): EAGVAQSPRYKIIEKRQSVAFWCNPISGHATLYWYQQILGQGPKLLIQFQNNGVVDDSQLPKDRFSAERLKGVDSTLKIQPAKLEDSAVYLCASSLIGTGNYNEQFFGPGTRLTVL.

The chain employs TRBV5-8 and TRBJ2-4; 8 positions agree with TRBD1. Losses at the gene ends were 4 bases for V and 1 base for J; bases not matched to a gene: 4. Germline assignment: CDR1 SGHTS and CDR2 YDEGEE. The CDR3 loop spans 15 amino acids. This CDR3 is CASSVTGAAKNIQYF. CDR3 nucleotide sequence: TGTGCCAGCAGCGTGACAGGGGCGGCCAAAAACATTCAGTACTTC.

The chain combines TRBV5-1 with TRBJ1-3; D perhaps matches TRBD1 (5 bases). The germline CDR1 and CDR2 sequences are SGHRS and YFSETQ. Trimming removed 0 bases at V and 0 bases at J, with 13 bases between. The CDR3 spans 17 residues. Here the CDR3 DNA reads TGCGCCAGCAGCTTGGGCAATCACGGGGGCTCTGGAAACACCATATATTTT. Protein: CASSLGNHGGSGNTIYF. The full variable domain, its missing parts supplied by reference TRBV5-1 and TRBJ1-3, is KAGVTQTPRYLIKTRGQQVTLSCSPISGHRSVSWYQQTPGQGLQFLFEYFSETQRNKGNFPGRFSGRQFSNSRSEMNVSTLELGDSALYLCASSLGNHGGSGNTIYFGEGSWLTVV.

The chain recombines TRBV7-8 with TRBJ1-5; 9 positions match TRBD1. The CDR3 runs 15 residues. V lost 1 base, J lost 6 bases, and 4 bases stayed unmatched. CDR1 and CDR2 from the germline V gene are SGHVS and FQNEAQ. The CDR3 protein is CASSLGTGGSQPQHF. CDR3 DNA sequence: TGTGCCAGCAGCTTAGGTACAGGGGGCAGTCAGCCCCAGCATTTT.

The genes are TRBV3-1 (or the pseudogene TRBV3-2) and TRBJ1-2, with TRBD1 matching over 8 bases. The CDR3 spans 15 residues. The trim removed 0 bases at V and 6 bases at J, leaving 6 bases unmatched. The germline CDR1 and CDR2 sequences are LGHDT and YNNKEL (reference sequence). CDR3 nucleotide sequence: TGTGCCAGCAGCCAAGAACAGGGGGTTAGCGATGGCTACACCTTC. Translated, it gives CASSQEQGVSDGYTF.

V gene TRBV11-2 combines with J gene TRBJ2-2, with TRBD2 matching over 10 bases. J was trimmed by 7 bases and V by 5 bases; bases with no gene match: 10. CDR1 is SGHAT, CDR2 FQNNGV, per germline. The CDR3 sequence is 16 residues long. The DNA for the CDR3 is TGTGCCAGCAGCCGAGCAGCGGGGGGGCATAGCGGGGAGCTGTTTTTT. Protein: CASSRAAGGHSGELFF.

This clone was counted a single time. The rearrangement links TRBV29-1 to TRBJ1-3, with TRBD1 matching over 11 bases. Germline lookup yields CDR1 SQVTM and CDR2 ANQGSEA. With V trimmed by 3 bases and J by 5 bases, 3 bases remained unmatched. The CDR3 spans 14 residues. As DNA, the CDR3 is TGCAGCGTTGATGGGACAGGGGGGAGAAACACCATATATTTT. The encoded protein is CSVDGTGGRNTIYF.

The V and J genes are TRBV5-1 and TRBJ2-3; TRBD1 matches 9 bases. The junction had 4 bases not matched to a gene; V was cut back by 4 bases and J by 4 bases. The CDR3 sequence is 14 residues long. Germline CDR1 SGHRS, CDR2 YFSETQ. The CDR3 DNA follows: TGCGCCAGCAGCCCGGACAGGGGCGCAGATACGCAGTATTTT. Its protein is CASSPDRGADTQYF.